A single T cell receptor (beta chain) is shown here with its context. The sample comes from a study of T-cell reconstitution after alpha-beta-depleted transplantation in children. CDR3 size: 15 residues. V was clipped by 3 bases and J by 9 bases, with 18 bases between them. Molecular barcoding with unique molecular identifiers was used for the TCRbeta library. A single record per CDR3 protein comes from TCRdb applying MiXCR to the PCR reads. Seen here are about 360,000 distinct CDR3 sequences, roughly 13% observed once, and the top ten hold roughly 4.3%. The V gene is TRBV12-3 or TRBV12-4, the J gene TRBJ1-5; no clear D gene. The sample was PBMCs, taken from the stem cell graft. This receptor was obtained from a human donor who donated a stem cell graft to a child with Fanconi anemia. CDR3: CASSFGADARWPQHF. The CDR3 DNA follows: TGTGCCAGCAGTTTCGGCGCGGATGCCCGATGGCCCCAGCATTTT.